This T cell receptor beta chain was identified in a study of cytomegalovirus exposure and HLA in healthy donors. Trimming left V 4 bases short and J 8 bases short, with 17 bases between. Germline CDR1 reads GTSNPN; CDR2 reads SVGIG (reference sequence). The CDR3 consists of 14 residues. Overall study findings and caveats: A later analysis found most CMV-associated TCR beta chains apparently HLA-restricted. The classifier reportedly diagnosed cytomegalovirus status with high sensitivity and specificity.

On this clone itself: The antigen is unknown.

Despite likely unrecorded immune exposures, the donors were nominally healthy at the time of sampling. In the PCR, 60 Vbeta and 13 Jbeta primers were used. The data were produced by immunoSEQ multiplex PCR, yet TCRdb's version contains in-frame clones alone and is incomplete. The data contain fewer than 150,000 clones, about 69% of them singletons. This receptor was identified in a man aged 25-45 years in good health and CMV-seronegative. The chain combines TRBV30 with TRBJ1-4; possible D gene TRBD1, 6 bases. The sample was PBMCs. The CDR3 region has the DNA TGTGCCTGGACGAGCCCACAGGGTGGGGAAAAACTGTTTTTT. It encodes CAWTSPQGGEKLFF.